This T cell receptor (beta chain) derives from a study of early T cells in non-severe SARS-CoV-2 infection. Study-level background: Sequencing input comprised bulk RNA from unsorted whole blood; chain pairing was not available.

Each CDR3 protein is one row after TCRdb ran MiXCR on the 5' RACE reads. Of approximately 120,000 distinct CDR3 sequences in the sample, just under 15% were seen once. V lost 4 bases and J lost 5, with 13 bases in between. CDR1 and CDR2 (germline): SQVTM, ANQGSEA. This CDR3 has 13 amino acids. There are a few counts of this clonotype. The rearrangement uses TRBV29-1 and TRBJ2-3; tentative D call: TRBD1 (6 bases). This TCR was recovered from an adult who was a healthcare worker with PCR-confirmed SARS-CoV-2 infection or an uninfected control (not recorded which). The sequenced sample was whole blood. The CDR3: CSVVPGAGDTQYF. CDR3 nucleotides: TGCAGCGTTGTTCCAGGGGCGGGAGATACGCAGTATTTT.